One T cell receptor beta chain is described in this entry. Vbeta (60) and Jbeta (13) primers were used in the PCR. The assay was immunoSEQ multiplex PCR, and TCRdb's table has in-frame clones only and misses some. The repertoire has over 60,000 clones, 60% to 85% of them found once; the top ten carry roughly an eighth. The germline CDR1 and CDR2 sequences are SGHAT and FQNNGV. The CDR3 loop spans 16 amino acids. With 4 bases removed from V and 7 bases from J, the gap between germline ends came to 23 bases. These data belong to a study of cytomegalovirus exposure and HLA in healthy donors. Study-level information: In a previous analysis, 120 million or so unique TCR beta sequences were found from 150 million to 200 million T cells.

The chain couples TRBV11-2 to TRBJ2-7; tentatively, D is TRBD2 (5 bases). Sequenced: PBMCs. This TCR derives from a man between 70 and 80 years old in good health and CMV-seronegative. The CDR3: CASSWVPGSSPREQYF. CDR3 DNA: TGTGCCAGCAGCTGGGTCCCGGGGTCTTCTCCGAGGGAGCAGTACTTC.